The sequence of this TCR beta chain was determined in a study of T-cell reconstitution after alpha-beta-depleted transplantation in children. V was cut by 0 bases and J by 7 bases, with 12 bases left in between. The CDR3 runs 14 residues. Unique molecular identifiers were used to barcode this TCRbeta library. TCRdb ran MiXCR on the PCR reads and lists one entry per CDR3 protein. The table has hundreds of thousands of distinct CDR3 sequences, approximately 15% seen once. The rearrangement joins TRBV12-3 or TRBV12-4 to TRBJ1-2; D gene unclear. The sequences come from PBMCs from the stem cell graft donor, collected from the stem cell graft. This TCR derives from a human donor who donated a stem cell graft to a child with acute myeloid leukemia. This CDR3 is CASSLALLSFGYTF. CDR3 coding DNA: TGTGCCAGCAGTTTAGCGCTCCTGTCCTTTGGCTACACCTTC.